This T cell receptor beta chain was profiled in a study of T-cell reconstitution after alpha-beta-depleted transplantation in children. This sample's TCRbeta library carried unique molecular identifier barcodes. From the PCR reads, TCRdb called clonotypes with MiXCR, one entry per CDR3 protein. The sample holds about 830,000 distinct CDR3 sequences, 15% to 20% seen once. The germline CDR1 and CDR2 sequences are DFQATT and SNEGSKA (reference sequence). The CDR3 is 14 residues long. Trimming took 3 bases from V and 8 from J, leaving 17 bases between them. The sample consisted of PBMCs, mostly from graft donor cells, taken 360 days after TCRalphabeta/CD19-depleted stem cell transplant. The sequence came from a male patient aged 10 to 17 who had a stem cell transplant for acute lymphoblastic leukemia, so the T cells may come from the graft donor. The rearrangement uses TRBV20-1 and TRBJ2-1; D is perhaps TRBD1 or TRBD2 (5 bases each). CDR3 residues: CSASLGPGDDEQFF. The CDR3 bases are TGCAGTGCTAGCTTGGGACCAGGAGACGATGAGCAGTTCTTC.